Reported below is one T cell receptor (beta chain). Its antigen is not known. This specimen comes from a study of OX40 agonist ivuxolimab in advanced cancers. Study outcomes and limitations: Average numbers of expanded clones were greater in CD8+ T cells than in CD4+.

The V and J ends lost 3 bases and 5 bases respectively, with 22 bases between them. Germline V CDR1 and CDR2: SGHVS, FQNEAQ. The CDR3 runs 17 residues. No patient had autoimmune disease or received systemic immunosuppression. The investigators sampled blood at baseline, at cycle 4 day 1, and at cycle 7 day 1. TCRdb's copy holds only in-frame clones and misses some; the assay was immunoSEQ multiplex PCR. The sample lists approximately 40,000 clones; 80% to 95% were seen once. The clonotype originates from an adult with an advanced solid tumor such as melanoma, head and neck, liver or kidney cancer. The rearrangement uses TRBV7-8 and TRBJ2-5; tentative D call: TRBD1 (6 bases). The sequencing used CD4+ or CD8+ T cells sorted from blood, collected in a trial of the OX40 agonist ivuxolimab. The CDR3 DNA reads TGTGCCAGCAGCTTTCCAAGAGTTAAGGGGGTGAGGGAGACCCAGTACTTC. Protein sequence: CASSFPRVKGVRETQYF. Full variable domain (remainder filled in from reference TRBV7-8 and TRBJ2-5): GAGVSQSPRYKVAKRGQDVALRCDPISGHVSLFWYQQALGQGPEFLTYFQNEAQLDKSGLPSDRFFAERPEGSVSTLKIQRTQQEDSAVYLCASSFPRVKGVRETQYFGPGTRLLVL.